This paragraph covers one T cell receptor beta chain sequence. Repertoires were generated with immunoSEQ multiplex PCR, while TCRdb's copy carries only in-frame clones and drops some. The table has fewer than 90,000 clones, about 93% seen once. The V end lost 3 bases, the J end lost 7 bases, and 22 bases lay between the germline ends. The CDR3 length is 16 residues. Germline V CDR1 and CDR2: SGHNT, YYREEE (reference sequence). These data are taken from a study of technical replicates of blood from a handful of donors. This receptor was obtained from a human donor in good health. V gene TRBV5-4 combines with J gene TRBJ1-2; tentative D call: TRBD1 (5 bases). The sequencing sample was made of T cells isolated from PBMCs. Here the CDR3 reads CASSSEGPATGGGYTF. For the CDR3, the DNA is TGTGCCAGCAGCTCCGAGGGACCGGCGACGGGGGGTGGCTACACCTTC.